These 2 T cell receptor beta chains originate from one sample sequenced in a study of OX40 agonist ivuxolimab in advanced cancers. The repertoire was sequenced with immunoSEQ multiplex PCR; TCRdb's copy has only in-frame clones and lacks some. The table shows about 68,000 clones, with over 75% occurring only once. This sample comprised CD4+ or CD8+ T cells sorted from blood, obtained in a trial of the OX40 agonist ivuxolimab. These TCRs come from an adult with an advanced solid tumor such as melanoma, head and neck, liver or kidney cancer.

The chain joins TRBV7-3 to TRBJ1-1, with D uncertain. CDR1 SGHTA and CDR2 FQGTGA come from the germline V gene. CDR3 length: 13 residues. V lost 0 bases to trimming and J lost 10 bases, with 12 bases between them. The CDR3 DNA is TGTGCCAGCAGCTTAACTCCAAACAGCGGAGCTTTCTTT. The encoded protein is CASSLTPNSGAFF.

The V and J genes are TRBV6-6 and TRBJ2-3, with TRBD2 as a possible D gene (6 bases). The CDR3 runs to 15 residues. V lost 6 bases to trimming and J lost 2 bases, with 15 bases between them. Germline V gene sequence: CDR1 MNHNY, CDR2 SVGAGI (reference sequence). CDR3 loop: CASRYGTGDTDTQYF. The CDR3 region has the DNA TGTGCCAGCAGGTACGGGACGGGGGACACAGATACGCAGTATTTT.